The 18 T cell receptor beta chains listed next were all sequenced from one sample in a study of technical replicates of blood from a few donors. This table comes from immunoSEQ multiplex PCR, and its TCRdb copy is limited to in-frame clones, with some not included. This table holds 84,000 or so clones, around 93% found once. Input material: T cells isolated from PBMCs. The receptors originated from a human donor in good health.

This chain uses TRBV19 with TRBJ1-2, with D uncertain. The CDR3 has 11 amino acids. Germline V gene data show CDR1 as LNHDA and CDR2 as SQIVND (reference sequence). Trimming stripped 4 bases from V and 9 bases from J, with 9 bases between. The CDR3 DNA is TGTGCCAGTAGTAGAGGGAACCGCTACACCTTC. Its protein product is CASSRGNRYTF.

This clone came up once. The chain uses TRBV14 and TRBJ2-7, with D perhaps TRBD1 (5 bases). The V end lost 5 bases, the J end lost 5 bases, and 13 bases lay between the germline ends. Germline V gene data show CDR1 as SGHDN and CDR2 as FVKESK. The CDR3 runs 13 residues. CDR3 nucleotides: TGTGCCAGCAGCTTGCAGGGTTGGAACGAGCAGTACTTC. Encoded protein: CASSLQGWNEQYF.

This chain links TRBV4-2 with TRBJ2-5, with 9 bases that match TRBD2. Germline loops: CDR1 LGHNA, CDR2 YNFKEQ. The CDR3 totals 16 residues. V lost 0 bases to trimming and J lost 4 bases; unmatched junction nucleotides: 6. In DNA, the CDR3 is TGTGCCAGCAGCCAAGACCCTAGCGGGACCGGAGAGACCCAGTACTTC. It yields the protein CASSQDPSGTGETQYF.

The V gene is TRBV7-9, the J gene TRBJ2-3, with 13 bases matching TRBD2. The CDR3 has 16 residues. V was clipped by 4 bases and J by 7 bases; unmatched bases: 8. Germline V gene lookup returns CDR1 SEHNR and CDR2 FQNEAQ (reference sequence). The CDR3 is CASSYGLAGDVYTQYF. In DNA, the CDR3 is TGTGCCAGCAGCTACGGACTAGCGGGGGACGTATATACGCAGTATTTT.

The chain has TRBV5-6 and TRBJ2-5, with D tentatively TRBD1 (5 bases). This CDR3 spans 12 amino acids. The germline CDR1 and CDR2 sequences are SGHDT and YYEEEE. Deletions cut 3 bases from V and 6 bases from J, with 9 bases between. Here the CDR3 DNA reads TGTGCCAGCAGCTCTCAGGGAAAGACCCAGTACTTC. This encodes CASSSQGKTQYF. Full variable domain (missing parts from reference TRBV5-6 and TRBJ2-5): DAGVTQSPTHLIKTRGQQVTLRCSPKSGHDTVSWYQQALGQGPQFIFQYYEEEERQRGNFPDRFSGHQFPNYSSELNVNALLLGDSALYLCASSSQGKTQYFGPGTRLLVL.

The chain has TRBV6-1 and TRBJ1-3; 7 nucleotides match TRBD1. Germline CDR1 is MNHNS and CDR2 is SASEGT. The CDR3 sequence is 15 residues long. J lost 8 bases, V lost 6 bases, and 13 bases had no gene match. In nucleotides, the CDR3 is TGTGCCAGCAGCAGCGAACCCCAGGGGGTGTACACCATATATTTT. This codes for CASSSEPQGVYTIYF.

This chain links TRBV28 with TRBJ2-5; 9 nucleotides line up with TRBD2. Germline lookup yields CDR1 MDHEN and CDR2 SYDVKM. The CDR3 runs to 17 residues. The junction had 10 bases not matched to a gene; V was cut back by 2 bases and J by 3 bases. CDR3 sequence reads: CASSLGGGAREKETQYF. CDR3 coding DNA: TGTGCCAGCAGTTTAGGCGGGGGGGCCCGCGAGAAAGAGACCCAGTACTTC.

The rearrangement links TRBV28 to TRBJ2-5; TRBD1 is a possible D gene (5 bases). Between the trimmed V and J ends, which lost 5 bases and 2 bases, there was a span of 12 bases. Germline assignment: CDR1 MDHEN and CDR2 SYDVKM. The CDR3 is made up of 14 amino acids. CDR3 loop: CASSRKQVQETQYF. The CDR3 bases are TGTGCCAGCAGTCGAAAACAGGTACAAGAGACCCAGTACTTC.

This clone was counted a single time. V and J are TRBV7-9 and TRBJ2-3, with TRBD1 as a possible D gene (6 bases). The germline V and J ends were trimmed by 3 bases and 1 base, with 14 bases remaining between them. Germline assignment: CDR1 SEHNR and CDR2 FQNEAQ (reference sequence). CDR3 length equals 16 residues. CDR3 DNA: TGTGCCAGCAGCTTGACAGGACGAGGCCGCACAGATACGCAGTATTTT. Its protein product is CASSLTGRGRTDTQYF.

V gene TRBV13 combines with J gene TRBJ2-5; 13 bases are a match to TRBD2. The CDR3 is 20 amino acids. Germline V CDR1 and CDR2: PRHDT, FYEKMQ (reference sequence). V gave up 2 bases and J gave up 6 bases; unmatched junction bases: 18. In DNA form, the CDR3 reads TGTGCCAGCAGCTTACGGTGGGAGCTCCGGGCGACTAGCGGGAGGCAGACCCAGTACTTC. Its translation is CASSLRWELRATSGRQTQYF.

The chain combines TRBV2 with TRBJ1-3; no clear D. The germline V gene has CDR1 SNHLY and CDR2 FYNNEI. Trimming removed 9 bases at V and 2 bases at J, with 8 bases between. The CDR3 spans 12 residues. The CDR3 is CAREEAGNTIYF. Here the CDR3 DNA reads TGTGCCAGGGAGGAGGCTGGAAACACCATATATTTT. The variable domain in full, with the rest retrieved from reference TRBV2 and TRBJ1-3, is EPEVTQTPSHQVTQMGQEVILRCVPISNHLYFYWYRQILGQKVEFLVSFYNNEISEKSEIFDDQFSVERPDGSNFTLKIRSTKLEDSAMYFCAREEAGNTIYFGEGSWLTVV.

This clone appeared many times. The rearrangement links TRBV25-1 to TRBJ1-1; 11 bases map to TRBD1. Germline-derived CDR1 and CDR2 are MGHDK and SYGVNS. The CDR3 is 15 residues long. V was clipped by 2 bases and J by 7 bases; unmatched bases: 6. The DNA for the CDR3 is TGTGCCAGCAGTGAACCGGGACAGGGGGGCCTTGAAGCTTTCTTT. It translates to CASSEPGQGGLEAFF. The full variable domain, rest sourced from reference TRBV25-1 and TRBJ1-1, is EADIYQTPRYLVIGTGKKITLECSQTMGHDKMYWYQQDPGMELHLIHYSYGVNSTEKGDLSSESTVSRIRTEHFPLTLESARPSHTSQYLCASSEPGQGGLEAFFGQGTRLTVV.

This chain uses TRBV5-1 with TRBJ1-2; TRBD1 matches at 7 bases. Germline lookup yields CDR1 SGHRS and CDR2 YFSETQ. J lost 6 bases, V lost 0 bases, and 5 bases had no gene match. This CDR3 is built from 14 residues. CDR3: CASSLAGTADGYTF. CDR3 DNA: TGCGCCAGCAGCTTGGCCGGGACAGCCGATGGCTACACCTTC. Drawing the rest from reference TRBV5-1 and TRBJ1-2, the complete variable domain is KAGVTQTPRYLIKTRGQQVTLSCSPISGHRSVSWYQQTPGQGLQFLFEYFSETQRNKGNFPGRFSGRQFSNSRSEMNVSTLELGDSALYLCASSLAGTADGYTFGSGTRLTVV.

This rearrangement joins TRBV6-5 to TRBJ1-4, with TRBD1 as a possible D gene (6 bases). CDR1 and CDR2 (germline): MNHEY, SVGAGI. The CDR3 runs 15 residues. V gave up 6 bases and J gave up 4 bases, with 15 bases separating them. This chain's CDR3 is CASSRRTDLNEKLFF. CDR3 nucleotides: TGTGCCAGCAGCAGAAGGACAGACCTTAATGAAAAACTGTTTTTT.

The chain joins TRBV2 to TRBJ1-1, with unresolved D. From germline, CDR1 is SNHLY and CDR2 FYNNEI. V lost 6 bases and J lost 2, with 7 bases in between. The CDR3 has 12 residues. The CDR3 DNA is TGTGCCAGCAGCGCGGGAAACACTGAAGCTTTCTTT. This translates into CASSAGNTEAFF.

This sequence joins TRBV5-6 and TRBJ2-5; 10 nucleotides match TRBD2. Germline assignment: CDR1 SGHDT and CDR2 YYEEEE. The CDR3 loop spans 16 amino acids. V shed 5 bases and J 1 base; nucleotides not matched to a gene: 8. In nucleotides, the CDR3 is TGTGCCAGCAGTTACGGACTAGCGGCCTTCCAAGAGACCCAGTACTTC. It specifies CASSYGLAAFQETQYF. The full variable domain, completed using reference TRBV5-6 and TRBJ2-5, is DAGVTQSPTHLIKTRGQQVTLRCSPKSGHDTVSWYQQALGQGPQFIFQYYEEEERQRGNFPDRFSGHQFPNYSSELNVNALLLGDSALYLCASSYGLAAFQETQYFGPGTRLLVL.

This clone showed up just once. The chain carries TRBV10-1 and TRBJ2-3; 9 nucleotides line up with TRBD1. Unmatched junction bases numbered 14, after V lost 4 bases and J lost 3 bases. This CDR3 is 18 amino acids long. Per germline, CDR1 WNHNN and CDR2 SYGVQD (reference sequence). DNA of the CDR3: TGCGCCAGCAGTGGGAGACCTTCGACAGGGGGTCATACAGATACGCAGTATTTT. This codes for CASSGRPSTGGHTDTQYF.

Of note for this clone: At the DNA level, this CDR3 is encoded by other sequences in the same sample as well. V and J are TRBV27 and TRBJ2-1; 7 positions agree with TRBD1. CDR1 and CDR2 from the germline V gene are MNHEY and SMNVEV (reference sequence). The CDR3 runs to 13 residues. With 6 bases clipped from V and 6 bases from J, the junction kept 5 bases outside the gene matches. DNA of the CDR3: TGTGCCAGCAGCCTAGACAGGGCCAATGAGCAGTTCTTC. Protein product: CASSLDRANEQFF.